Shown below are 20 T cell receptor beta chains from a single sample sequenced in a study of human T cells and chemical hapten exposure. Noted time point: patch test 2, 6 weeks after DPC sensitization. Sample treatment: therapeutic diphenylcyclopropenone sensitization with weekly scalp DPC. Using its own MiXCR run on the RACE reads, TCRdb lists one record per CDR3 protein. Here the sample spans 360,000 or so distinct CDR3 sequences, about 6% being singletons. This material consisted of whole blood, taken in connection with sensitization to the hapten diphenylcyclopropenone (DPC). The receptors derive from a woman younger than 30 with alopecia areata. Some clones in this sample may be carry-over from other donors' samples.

In nucleotides, the CDR3 is TGTGCCAGCAGTTTATACCTCAACACGGACAGCGCGGGCACAGATACGCAGTATTTT. The encoded protein is CASSLYLNTDSAGTDTQYF. This chain joins TRBV28 and TRBJ2-3; tentatively, D is TRBD1 (6 bases). Germline CDR1 MDHEN, CDR2 SYDVKM. V was clipped by 1 base and J by 1 base, with 21 bases between them. The CDR3 is 19 amino acids.

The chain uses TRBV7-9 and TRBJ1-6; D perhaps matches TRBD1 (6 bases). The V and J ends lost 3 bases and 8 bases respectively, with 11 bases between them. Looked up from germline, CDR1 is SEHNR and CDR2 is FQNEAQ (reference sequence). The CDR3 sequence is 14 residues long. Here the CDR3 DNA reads TGTGCCAGCAGCTTTGGGGGCGTACATTCACCCCTCCACTTT. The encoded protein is CASSFGGVHSPLHF. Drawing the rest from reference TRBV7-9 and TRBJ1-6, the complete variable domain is DTGVSQNPRHKITKRGQNVTFRCDPISEHNRLYWYRQTLGQGPEFLTYFQNEAQLEKSRLLSDRFSAERPKGSFSTLEIQRTEQGDSAMYLCASSFGGVHSPLHFGNGTRLTVT.

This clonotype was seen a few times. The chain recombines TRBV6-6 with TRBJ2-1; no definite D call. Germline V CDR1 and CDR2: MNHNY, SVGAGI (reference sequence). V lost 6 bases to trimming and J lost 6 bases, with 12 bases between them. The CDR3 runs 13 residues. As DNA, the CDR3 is TGTGCCAGCAGCCTACGACCGAGCAATGAGCAGTTCTTC. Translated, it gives CASSLRPSNEQFF.

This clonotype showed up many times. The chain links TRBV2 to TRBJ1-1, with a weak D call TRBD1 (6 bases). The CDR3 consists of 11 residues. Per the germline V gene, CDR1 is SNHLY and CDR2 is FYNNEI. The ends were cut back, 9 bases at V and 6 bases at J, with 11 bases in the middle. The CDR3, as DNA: TGTGCCAGTCGACAGGAGGCTGAAGCTTTCTTT. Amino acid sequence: CASRQEAEAFF.

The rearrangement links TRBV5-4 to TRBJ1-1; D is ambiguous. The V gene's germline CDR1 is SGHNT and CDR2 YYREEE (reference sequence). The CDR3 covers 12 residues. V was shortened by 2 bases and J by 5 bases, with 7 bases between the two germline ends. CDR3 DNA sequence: TGTGCCAGCAGCTTTTGGCAAACTGAAGCTTTCTTT. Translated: CASSFWQTEAFF.

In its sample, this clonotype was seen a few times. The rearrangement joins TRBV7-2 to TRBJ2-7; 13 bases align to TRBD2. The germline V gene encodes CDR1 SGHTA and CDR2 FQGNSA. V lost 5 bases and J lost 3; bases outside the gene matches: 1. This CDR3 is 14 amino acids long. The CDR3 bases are TGTGCCAGCAGCGGACTAGCGGGGGACTACGAGCAGTACTTC. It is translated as CASSGLAGDYEQYF.

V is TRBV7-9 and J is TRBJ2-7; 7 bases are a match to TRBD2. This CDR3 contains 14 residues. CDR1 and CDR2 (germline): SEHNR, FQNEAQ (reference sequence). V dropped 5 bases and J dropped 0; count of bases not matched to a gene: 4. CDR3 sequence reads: CASSGTTSSYEQYF. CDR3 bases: TGTGCCAGCAGCGGGACTACAAGCTCCTACGAGCAGTACTTC.

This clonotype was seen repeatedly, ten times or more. The CDR3, as DNA: TGTGCCAGCAGTCCCTGGAGCCAGCCCCAGCATTTT. It translates to CASSPWSQPQHF. The V gene is TRBV28, the J gene TRBJ1-5; the D is unclear. V was shortened by 5 bases and J by 7 bases, with 9 bases between the two germline ends. CDR1 is MDHEN and CDR2 is SYDVKM in the germline V gene. This CDR3 comprises 12 residues.

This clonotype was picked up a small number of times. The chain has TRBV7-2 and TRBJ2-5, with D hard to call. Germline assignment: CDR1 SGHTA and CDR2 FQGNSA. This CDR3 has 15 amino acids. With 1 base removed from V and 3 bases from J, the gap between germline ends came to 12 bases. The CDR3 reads CASSLDVRQKETQYF. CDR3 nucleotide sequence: TGTGCCAGCAGCTTAGACGTGCGGCAAAAAGAGACCCAGTACTTC.

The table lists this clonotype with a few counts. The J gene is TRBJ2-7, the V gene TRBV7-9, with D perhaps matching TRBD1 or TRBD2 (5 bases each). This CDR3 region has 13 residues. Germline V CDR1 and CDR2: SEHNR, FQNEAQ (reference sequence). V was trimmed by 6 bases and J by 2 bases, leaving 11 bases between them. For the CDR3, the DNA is TGTGCCAGCAGAAGGGACGGCCCCTACGAGCAGTACTTC. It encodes CASRRDGPYEQYF.

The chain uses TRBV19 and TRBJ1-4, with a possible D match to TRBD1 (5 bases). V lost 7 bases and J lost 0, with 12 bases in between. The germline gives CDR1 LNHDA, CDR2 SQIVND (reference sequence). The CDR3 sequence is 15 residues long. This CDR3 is CASTMTASTNEKLFF. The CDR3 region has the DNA TGTGCCAGTACCATGACAGCTTCAACTAATGAAAAACTGTTTTTT.

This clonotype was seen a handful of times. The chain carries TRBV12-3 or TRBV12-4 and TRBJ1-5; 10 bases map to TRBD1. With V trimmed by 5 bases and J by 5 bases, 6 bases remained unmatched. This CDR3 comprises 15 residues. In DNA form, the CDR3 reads TGTGCCAGCAGTACAACGGGGACAGGGGATCAGCCCCAGCATTTT. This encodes CASSTTGTGDQPQHF.

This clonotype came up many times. CDR3 amino acids: CGSSSYNSPLHF. DNA of the CDR3: TGTGGAAGTAGCTCCTATAATTCACCCCTCCACTTT. This chain uses TRBV27 with TRBJ1-6; no reliable D call. The CDR3 consists of 12 residues. The germline gives CDR1 MNHEY, CDR2 SMNVEV (reference sequence).

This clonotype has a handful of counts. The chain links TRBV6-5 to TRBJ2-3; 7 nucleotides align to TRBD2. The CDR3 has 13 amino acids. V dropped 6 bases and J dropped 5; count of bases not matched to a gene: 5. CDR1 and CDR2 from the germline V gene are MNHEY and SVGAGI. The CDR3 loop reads CASSGPGGDTQYF. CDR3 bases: TGTGCCAGCAGCGGGCCGGGGGGAGATACGCAGTATTTT.

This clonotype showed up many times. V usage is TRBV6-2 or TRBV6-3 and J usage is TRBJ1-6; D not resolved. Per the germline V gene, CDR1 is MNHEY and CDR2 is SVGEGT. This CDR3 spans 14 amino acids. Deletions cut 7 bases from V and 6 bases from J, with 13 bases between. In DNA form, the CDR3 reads TGTGCCAGCAAGGTATACGGAGGTAATTCACCCCTCCACTTT. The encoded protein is CASKVYGGNSPLHF.

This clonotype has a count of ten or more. CDR3 loop: CASRSGTRSTDTQYF. The CDR3 nucleotides read TGTGCCAGCAGATCCGGGACTAGAAGCACAGATACGCAGTATTTT. The rearrangement joins TRBV28 to TRBJ2-3, with TRBD2 matching 8 bases. The CDR3 length is 15 residues. Germline loops: CDR1 MDHEN, CDR2 SYDVKM. Trimming removed 6 bases from V and 0 bases from J; junction bases left unmatched: 5.

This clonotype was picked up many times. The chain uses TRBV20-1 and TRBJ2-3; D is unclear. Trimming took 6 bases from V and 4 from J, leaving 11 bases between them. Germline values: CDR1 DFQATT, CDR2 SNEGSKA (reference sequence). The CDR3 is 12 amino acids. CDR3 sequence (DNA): TGCAGTGCCCGGAGTTCGGCAGATACGCAGTATTTT. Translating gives CSARSSADTQYF.

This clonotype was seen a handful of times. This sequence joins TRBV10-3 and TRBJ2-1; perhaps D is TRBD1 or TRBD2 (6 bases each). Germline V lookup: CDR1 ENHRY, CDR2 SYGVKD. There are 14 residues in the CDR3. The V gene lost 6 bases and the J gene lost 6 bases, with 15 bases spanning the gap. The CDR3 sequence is CAISLGGGANEQFF. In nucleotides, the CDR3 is TGTGCCATCAGCCTAGGAGGGGGTGCCAATGAGCAGTTCTTC.

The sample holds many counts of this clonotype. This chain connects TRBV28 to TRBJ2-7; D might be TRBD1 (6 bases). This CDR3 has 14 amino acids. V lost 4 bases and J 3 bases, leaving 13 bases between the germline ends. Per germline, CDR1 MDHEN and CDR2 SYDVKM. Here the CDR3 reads CASSWTDDLYEQYF. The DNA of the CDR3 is TGTGCCAGCAGTTGGACAGATGATCTCTACGAGCAGTACTTC.

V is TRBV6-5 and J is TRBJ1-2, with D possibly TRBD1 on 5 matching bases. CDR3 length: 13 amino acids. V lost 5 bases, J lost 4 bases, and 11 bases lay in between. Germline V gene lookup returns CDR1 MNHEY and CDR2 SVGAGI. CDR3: CASSVRGSYGYTF. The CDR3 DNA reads TGTGCCAGCAGTGTTAGGGGATCCTATGGCTACACCTTC.